This T cell receptor (beta chain) was sequenced during a study of blood T cells in healthy people across ages. Study outcomes and limitations: Observed TCR beta diversity per million T cells went down as age went up. This fall followed a roughly linear course with age. PBMCs were not sorted, which prevented a conclusive comparison of naive versus antigen-experienced cells.

This clonotype was counted once. The antigen remains unidentified. The CDR3 has 16 residues. V lost 6 bases to trimming and J lost 4 bases, with 22 bases between them. Looked up from germline, CDR1 is DFQATT and CDR2 is SNEGSKA (reference sequence). A sample-barcoded 5' primer and a J-beta primer mix were used in a second PCR of about 7 to 12 cycles. All cDNA molecules were each tagged by a template-switch adaptor with 12 random nucleotides. Every sample gave at least 2.5 million paired-end reads containing CDR3. TCRdb processed the 5' RACE reads anew with MiXCR; each CDR3 protein has one entry. The sample shows about 1.4 million distinct CDR3 sequences, approximately 59% of them seen only once.

The chain couples TRBV20-1 to TRBJ2-1; maybe TRBD2 (7 bases). Sequenced material: blood. The clonotype comes from a man aged 18 to 29 in good health. CDR3 protein: CSAESTGGYSYNEQFF. Here the CDR3 DNA reads TGCAGTGCAGAGAGCACGGGGGGCTACTCATACAATGAGCAGTTCTTC.